One sample yielded the 14 T cell receptor beta chains listed below, sequenced in a study of cytomegalovirus exposure and HLA in healthy donors. Sequenced by immunoSEQ multiplex PCR; TCRdb stores in-frame clones only, minus some. The data hold 130,000 to 150,000 clones, with 87% observed a single time. The sample taken for sequencing was PBMCs. Source of these receptors: a man aged 18-30 years in good health and CMV-seropositive.

The CDR3 region has the DNA TGTGCCACCAGCGCTGACTGGATGGGCTACACCTTC. Amino acid sequence: CATSADWMGYTF. J is TRBJ1-2 and V is TRBV15; D is undetermined. V dropped 5 bases and J dropped 8 bases, with 12 bases sitting between them. Germline V CDR1 and CDR2: LNHNV, YYDKDF (reference sequence). There are 12 residues in the CDR3.

This chain connects TRBV15 to TRBJ2-2; 9 bases match TRBD1. Germline-derived CDR1 and CDR2 are LNHNV and YYDKDF (reference sequence). With 1 base clipped from V and 3 bases from J, the junction kept 3 bases outside the gene matches. The CDR3 covers 16 residues. The chain's CDR3 is CATSRGDREHTGELFF. CDR3 nucleotide sequence: TGTGCCACCAGCAGAGGGGACAGGGAGCACACCGGGGAGCTGTTTTTT.

This rearrangement joins TRBV19 to TRBJ1-1; perhaps TRBD1 as D (5 bases). V was clipped by 0 bases and J by 8 bases, with 10 bases between them. Germline V gene data show CDR1 as LNHDA and CDR2 as SQIVND (reference sequence). The CDR3 spans 13 residues. CDR3: CASSIEGRVEAFF. CDR3 in DNA: TGTGCCAGTAGTATAGAAGGCAGGGTGGAAGCTTTCTTT.

This chain links TRBV6-1 with TRBJ1-2; D is possibly TRBD1 (6 bases). Germline CDR1 is MNHNS and CDR2 is SASEGT. This CDR3 spans 13 amino acids. V was clipped by 7 bases and J by 2 bases, with 11 bases between them. In nucleotides, the CDR3 is TGTGCCAGCACTATTACAGGGAACTATGGCTACACCTTC. It specifies CASTITGNYGYTF.

The rearrangement uses TRBV10-2 and TRBJ2-7, with D perhaps TRBD2 (8 bases). Germline-derived CDR1 and CDR2 are WSHSY and SAAADI. The CDR3 contains 13 residues. V lost 10 bases and J 6 bases, leaving 19 bases between the germline ends. CDR3 DNA sequence: TGCGCCACCCGGGAGGGGAACAGGGGCGAGCAGTACTTC. Its translation is CATREGNRGEQYF.

This clone was recorded once. V usage is TRBV7-9 and J usage is TRBJ2-7; TRBD2 matches at 7 bases. With V trimmed by 6 bases and J by 5 bases, 7 bases remained unmatched. From germline, CDR1 is SEHNR and CDR2 FQNEAQ (reference sequence). The CDR3 spans 13 residues. The CDR3 sequence is CASRFGGGHEQYF. DNA of the CDR3: TGTGCCAGCAGATTCGGCGGGGGTCACGAGCAGTACTTC.

The chain has TRBV6-1 and TRBJ1-1; 7 nucleotides align to TRBD1. Germline lookup yields CDR1 MNHNS and CDR2 SASEGT. J gave up 5 bases and V 3 bases, and 12 bases lay outside the gene matches. This CDR3 contains 16 residues. The CDR3 sequence: CASSDTRTGKVTEAFF. In DNA form, the CDR3 reads TGTGCCAGCAGTGATACAAGGACAGGAAAAGTAACTGAAGCTTTCTTT.

The CDR3 sequence: CASSYPPAWGGALSEQFF. CDR3 DNA: TGCGCCAGCAGCTATCCCCCGGCTTGGGGGGGGGCCTTATCTGAGCAGTTCTTC. This sequence joins TRBV5-1 and TRBJ2-1; D may be TRBD2 (7 bases). The CDR3 is made up of 18 amino acids. In germline, CDR1 is SGHRS, CDR2 YFSETQ. V dropped 3 bases and J dropped 9 bases, with 28 bases sitting between them.

This rearrangement joins TRBV5-1 to TRBJ1-6, with TRBD1 matching 8 bases. The CDR3 runs 14 residues. V lost 4 bases and J lost 9; bases outside the gene matches: 6. From germline, CDR1 is SGHRS and CDR2 YFSETQ. The DNA for the CDR3 is TGCGCCAGCAGCCTGGGAGACAGGGGTTCACCCCTCCACTTT. Amino acid sequence: CASSLGDRGSPLHF.

This sequence joins TRBV28 and TRBJ2-7, with TRBD1 as a possible D gene (6 bases). CDR1 is MDHEN and CDR2 is SYDVKM in the germline V gene. The CDR3 is 14 amino acids. Trimming took off 5 bases at V and 2 bases at J, with 13 bases between the two ends. The CDR3 DNA follows: TGTGCCAGCAGTAGGAACAGGGCTCCCTACGAGCAGTACTTC. Its protein product is CASSRNRAPYEQYF.

The chain is built from TRBV13 and TRBJ1-3; D remains unclear. CDR1 is PRHDT and CDR2 is FYEKMQ in the germline V gene (reference sequence). V was shortened by 1 base and J by 5 bases, with 3 bases between the two germline ends. The CDR3 consists of 12 residues. In DNA, the CDR3 is TGTGCCAGCAGCTTAGCCAGAAACACCATATATTTT. Protein: CASSLARNTIYF.

The chain couples TRBV19 to TRBJ2-7; tentatively, D is TRBD1 (6 bases). The germline CDR1 and CDR2 sequences are LNHDA and SQIVND (reference sequence). V lost 3 bases to trimming and J lost 1 base, with 13 bases between them. The CDR3 totals 15 residues. The CDR3 bases are TGTGCCAGTAGTATGGGGGCCACGGGGTCCTACGAGCAGTACTTC. Its translation: CASSMGATGSYEQYF.

This rearrangement joins TRBV5-4 to TRBJ2-7; 7 nucleotides match TRBD2. The CDR3 totals 17 residues. Germline values: CDR1 SGHNT, CDR2 YYREEE (reference sequence). The J segment lost 1 base and the V segment lost 5 bases, leaving 15 bases of the junction unmatched. The DNA for the CDR3 is TGTGCCAGCAGTATCGGGATCGGGGAGCGGGGATCCTACGAGCAGTACTTC. This sequence encodes CASSIGIGERGSYEQYF.

Concerning this clone itself: The junction does not match germline at one end; this may be a read error. This sample also contains other DNA sequences that code for the same CDR3. The chain's CDR3 is CASSVRTEAFF. CDR3 in DNA: TGTGCCAGCAGTGTGAGGACTGAGGCTTTCTTT. The rearrangement links TRBV2 to TRBJ1-1; unclear D gene. The germline gives CDR1 SNHLY, CDR2 FYNNEI. The CDR3 has 11 amino acids.